Sequencing of this T cell receptor (beta chain) was carried out in a study of regulatory T cells in long-lasting Graves disease. V was cut by 1 base and J by 3 bases, with 3 bases left in between. In germline, CDR1 is GTSNPN, CDR2 SVGIG (reference sequence). CDR3 length: 12 residues. Specified time point: newly diagnosed GD, antithyroid drugs for less than 3 months. Extracted PBMC RNA gave rise to the TCR library. An endocrinology department in Xi'an, China, recruited the patients. Both iRepertoire HTBI primers and Arm-PCR of CDR3 regions were used to build the TCR beta libraries. Each CDR3 protein gets one entry after TCRdb re-called the multiplex PCR reads with MiXCR. In the table there are about 540,000 distinct CDR3 sequences, about 14% of which are singletons. This clonotype was recorded many times. These data were also filed under a second study, of T cells in Graves' hyperthyroidism and ophthalmopathy. That work adds: Researchers report that a 13 V-J model separated ophthalmopathy from stable hyperthyroidism.

This sequence joins TRBV30 and TRBJ2-2; unclear D gene. Sequences were derived from peripheral blood mononuclear cells (PBMCs), sampled at new diagnosis, from a patient treated with antithyroid drugs. The receptor comes from a man younger than 45 with Graves disease. CDR3 region: CAWSGDTGELFF. CDR3 bases: TGTGCCTGGAGTGGGGACACCGGGGAGCTGTTTTTT.